A single sample is the source of the 26 T cell receptor beta chains below, sequenced in a study of OX40 agonist ivuxolimab in advanced cancers. TCRdb keeps only in-frame clones here, not all; method: immunoSEQ multiplex PCR. The sample has about 82,000 clones; roughly nine tenths are singletons. This material consisted of CD4+ or CD8+ T cells sorted from blood, taken in a trial of the OX40 agonist ivuxolimab. These receptors were collected from an adult with an advanced solid tumor such as melanoma, head and neck, liver or kidney cancer.

V gene TRBV28 combines with J gene TRBJ1-2, with D perhaps matching TRBD1 (5 bases). Germline V gives CDR1 MDHEN, CDR2 SYDVKM. This CDR3 is 12 amino acids long. The ends were cut back, 4 bases at V and 8 bases at J, with 11 bases in the middle. CDR3 residues: CASSSGLQGYTF. Here the CDR3 DNA reads TGTGCCAGCAGTTCGGGACTACAGGGCTACACCTTC.

V gene TRBV2 combines with J gene TRBJ2-1; no clear D gene. V lost 1 base to trimming and J lost 9 bases, with 10 bases between them. CDR1 is SNHLY, CDR2 FYNNEI, per germline. The CDR3 is 13 amino acids. CDR3 sequence: CASSEEANAEQFF. CDR3 nucleotide sequence: TGTGCCAGCAGTGAAGAAGCCAATGCTGAGCAGTTCTTC. The full variable domain, with the rest looked up from reference TRBV2 and TRBJ2-1, is EPEVTQTPSHQVTQMGQEVILRCVPISNHLYFYWYRQILGQKVEFLVSFYNNEISEKSEIFDDQFSVERPDGSNFTLKIRSTKLEDSAMYFCASSEEANAEQFFGPGTRLTVL.

As to this clone: This sample includes further DNA sequences coding for the same CDR3. The rearrangement links TRBV5-1 to TRBJ2-2, with D tentatively TRBD1 (5 bases). V lost 3 bases to trimming and J lost 6 bases, with 12 bases between them. There are 14 residues in the CDR3. CDR1 and CDR2 (germline): SGHRS, YFSETQ. For the CDR3, the DNA is TGCGCCAGCAGCTGGAGTCAGGGCGCCGGGGAGCTGTTTTTT. Protein: CASSWSQGAGELFF.

Here the CDR3 DNA reads TGTGCCTGGAGTGTCCGGGACAGACATAATTCACCCCTCCACTTT. Translating it yields CAWSVRDRHNSPLHF. The V and J genes are TRBV30 and TRBJ1-6, with 7 positions matching TRBD1. The V gene's germline CDR1 is GTSNPN and CDR2 SVGIG (reference sequence). This CDR3 is 15 amino acids long. J lost 5 bases, V lost 0 bases, and 4 bases had no gene match.

The chain uses TRBV5-8 and TRBJ2-3, with TRBD1 matching 7 bases. Germline V gives CDR1 SGHTS, CDR2 YDEGEE. The V and J ends lost 3 bases and 6 bases, in that order; junction bases with no gene match: 1. The CDR3 runs 12 residues. CDR3 in DNA: TGTGCCAGCAGCTCACAGGGGGATACGCAGTATTTT. Translation: CASSSQGDTQYF.

The chain employs TRBV7-8 and TRBJ2-7; TRBD1 might be the D (6 bases). The germline V gene has CDR1 SGHVS and CDR2 FQNEAQ. This CDR3 spans 15 amino acids. Trimming stripped 1 base from V and 3 bases from J, with 13 bases between. CDR3: CASSLGAARGYEQYF. The CDR3 DNA reads TGTGCCAGCAGCTTAGGAGCCGCCAGGGGCTACGAGCAGTACTTC.

The V gene is TRBV10-3, the J gene TRBJ2-7, with D maybe TRBD2 (5 bases). Germline V lookup: CDR1 ENHRY, CDR2 SYGVKD. The CDR3 sequence is 13 residues long. The V gene lost 0 bases and the J gene lost 7 bases, with 10 bases spanning the gap. The CDR3 DNA reads TGTGCCATCAGTGAGTCGAACGGGGTTGAGCAGTACTTC. It yields the protein CAISESNGVEQYF.

The chain employs TRBV6-6 and TRBJ2-5; a possible D gene is TRBD1 (6 bases). The J call is doubtful: the DNA matches TRBJ2-7 better. The CDR3 extends over 12 amino acids. Germline V CDR1 and CDR2: MNHNY, SVGAGI (reference sequence). CDR3 amino acids: CASSYSGGEQYF. The CDR3 DNA reads as TGTGCCAGCAGTTACTCAGGGGGCGAGCAGTACTTC.

The V gene is TRBV5-4, the J gene TRBJ2-2; D possibly uses TRBD1 or TRBD2 (5 bases each). Deletions cut 3 bases from V and 1 base from J, with 10 bases between. This CDR3 contains 15 residues. CDR1 and CDR2 (germline): SGHNT, YYREEE (reference sequence). The CDR3 is CASSSGRLNTGELFF. DNA of the CDR3: TGTGCCAGCAGCTCGGGACGGCTGAACACCGGGGAGCTGTTTTTT.

This chain connects TRBV14 to TRBJ1-5, with 9 nucleotides matching TRBD1. With V trimmed by 5 bases and J by 6 bases, 5 bases remained unmatched. The CDR3 runs 14 residues. The germline CDR1 and CDR2 sequences are SGHDN and FVKESK. In DNA, the CDR3 is TGTGCCAGCAGCTTGGGACAGGGAAGTCAGCCCCAGCATTTT. It encodes CASSLGQGSQPQHF.

The CDR3 region is CASSTWDQSSTDTQYF. DNA of the CDR3: TGTGCCAGCAGCACTTGGGACCAAAGTAGCACAGATACGCAGTATTTT. The V call is TRBV7-9, the J call TRBJ2-3, with D possibly called TRBD1 or TRBD2 (5 bases each). Trimming pared 5 bases from V and 0 bases from J, leaving 15 bases between. Germline V lookup: CDR1 SEHNR, CDR2 FQNEAQ (reference sequence). The CDR3 has 16 amino acids.

V gene TRBV4-1 combines with J gene TRBJ1-5, with D possibly matching TRBD1 (6 bases). This CDR3 spans 15 amino acids. CDR1 and CDR2 (germline): MGHRA, YSYEKL. With 5 bases removed from V and 0 bases from J, the gap between germline ends came to 11 bases. CDR3 coding DNA: TGCGCCAGCAGCGAGGGGGAGTATAGCAATCAGCCCCAGCATTTT. Its translation is CASSEGEYSNQPQHF.

This chain connects TRBV11-3 to TRBJ2-1; 8 positions agree with TRBD2. V was pared by 3 bases and J by 8 bases, with 12 bases of the junction left unmatched. Germline V gene data show CDR1 as SGHNT and CDR2 as YENEEA. CDR3 size: 16 residues. The CDR3 nucleotides are TGTGCCAGCAGCTTCTGGTCGGCGGGAGCGGGGGATGAGCAGTTCTTC. Its protein is CASSFWSAGAGDEQFF.

This rearrangement joins TRBV5-1 to TRBJ2-3; 8 bases align to TRBD1. CDR1 and CDR2 from the germline V gene are SGHRS and YFSETQ. The CDR3 consists of 15 residues. The ends lost 1 base at V and 5 bases at J; junction bases unmatched: 6. CDR3 protein: CASSLRPGGVDTQYF. Here the CDR3 DNA reads TGCGCCAGCAGCTTGAGGCCAGGGGGCGTAGATACGCAGTATTTT.

The V call is TRBV15, the J call TRBJ2-5; 7 bases line up with TRBD1. The germline gives CDR1 LNHNV, CDR2 YYDKDF (reference sequence). This CDR3 is built from 13 residues. J was trimmed by 10 bases and V by 4 bases; bases with no gene match: 9. For the CDR3, the DNA is TGTGCCACCAGCACAGTGCCCCAGGGGGACCAGTACTTC. This sequence encodes CATSTVPQGDQYF. The variable domain in full, completed from reference TRBV15 and TRBJ2-5, reads DAMVIQNPRYQVTQFGKPVTLSCSQTLNHNVMYWYQQKSSQAPKLLFHYYDKDFNNEADTPDNFQSRRPNTSFCFLDIRSPGLGDTAMYLCATSTVPQGDQYFGPGTRLLVL.

The chain has TRBV29-1 and TRBJ1-2, with no clear D. The CDR3 extends over 13 amino acids. V lost 3 bases to trimming and J lost 8 bases, with 16 bases between them. Germline lookup yields CDR1 SQVTM and CDR2 ANQGSEA. The CDR3 protein is CSVEGLGFGGYTF. The CDR3 DNA follows: TGCAGCGTTGAGGGGTTAGGGTTCGGCGGCTACACCTTC.

The chain has TRBV11-3 and TRBJ1-3; D is unresolved. This CDR3 is 16 amino acids long. V dropped 0 bases and J dropped 3 bases, with 12 bases sitting between them. The germline gives CDR1 SGHNT, CDR2 YENEEA. In DNA form, the CDR3 reads TGTGCCAGCAGCTTAGAGGCGAGCCGGGTTGGAAACACCATATATTTT. Translated, it gives CASSLEASRVGNTIYF.

The J gene is TRBJ2-1, the V gene TRBV7-3; 7 bases map to TRBD2. From germline, CDR1 is SGHTA and CDR2 FQGTGA. The CDR3 is 14 residues long. V gave up 6 bases and J gave up 4 bases; unmatched junction bases: 6. DNA for the CDR3: TGTGCCAGCAGGTACCTAGCGGCTTACAATGAGCAGTTCTTC. Residues: CASRYLAAYNEQFF.

The chain couples TRBV2 to TRBJ2-5, with D perhaps TRBD2 (6 bases). The germline V gene has CDR1 SNHLY and CDR2 FYNNEI. This CDR3 comprises 13 residues. V lost 6 bases, J lost 5 bases, and 13 bases lay in between. This CDR3 is CASRWEVKETQYF. The CDR3 DNA reads TGTGCCAGCAGGTGGGAGGTTAAGGAGACCCAGTACTTC.

J is TRBJ2-6 and V is TRBV28; 7 positions match TRBD1. Germline values: CDR1 MDHEN, CDR2 SYDVKM. CDR3 size: 16 residues. V shed 6 bases and J 0 bases; nucleotides not matched to a gene: 5. This chain's CDR3 is CASSPRDSSGANVLTF. The CDR3 nucleotides read TGTGCCAGCAGCCCCCGGGACAGCTCTGGGGCCAACGTCCTGACTTTC.

The chain carries TRBV6-1 and TRBJ2-7, with unresolved D. This CDR3 spans 10 amino acids. The germline CDR1 and CDR2 sequences are MNHNS and SASEGT. The ends were cut back, 6 bases at V and 4 bases at J, with 4 bases in the middle. The CDR3, as DNA: TGTGCCAGCAGGGAGTACGAGCAGTACTTC. Protein sequence: CASREYEQYF.

The gene calls are TRBV2 and TRBJ2-3; 9 nucleotides align to TRBD1. Unmatched junction bases numbered 6, after V lost 6 bases and J lost 2 bases. There are 15 residues in the CDR3. From germline, CDR1 is SNHLY and CDR2 FYNNEI. The CDR3 spells CASRLGQGITDTQYF. In DNA, the CDR3 is TGTGCCAGCAGGCTAGGACAGGGGATCACAGATACGCAGTATTTT. The variable domain in full, with the rest retrieved from reference TRBV2 and TRBJ2-3, is EPEVTQTPSHQVTQMGQEVILRCVPISNHLYFYWYRQILGQKVEFLVSFYNNEISEKSEIFDDQFSVERPDGSNFTLKIRSTKLEDSAMYFCASRLGQGITDTQYFGPGTRLTVL.

In DNA form, the CDR3 reads TGTGCCAGCAGCACGTGGAGACAGGGGGATTTGGATACGCAGTATTTT. Translation gives CASSTWRQGDLDTQYF. This chain connects TRBV27 to TRBJ2-3; 9 bases are a match to TRBD1. The V and J ends lost 6 bases and 6 bases, in that order; junction bases with no gene match: 13. The CDR3 consists of 16 residues. Germline values: CDR1 MNHEY, CDR2 SMNVEV (reference sequence).

The chain has TRBV5-1 and TRBJ2-2; D is undetermined. Germline loops: CDR1 SGHRS, CDR2 YFSETQ. Trimming took 4 bases from V and 4 from J, leaving 5 bases between them. The length of the CDR3 is 12 residues. CDR3 amino acids: CASSPSTGELFF. The DNA of the CDR3 is TGCGCCAGCAGCCCTAGCACCGGGGAGCTGTTTTTT.

Remarks on this clone: Distinct nucleotide sequences in the sample also encode this CDR3. The V call is TRBV20-1, the J call TRBJ1-1, with D unclear. The CDR3 is 10 amino acids. Deletions cut 1 base from V and 7 bases from J, with 4 bases between. Germline lookup yields CDR1 DFQATT and CDR2 SNEGSKA (reference sequence). The CDR3 here is CSARGGEAFF. In DNA form, the CDR3 reads TGCAGTGCTAGAGGGGGTGAAGCTTTCTTT.

This chain links TRBV6-1 with TRBJ2-5, with D perhaps matching TRBD1 or TRBD2 (6 bases each). The V gene lost 6 bases and the J gene lost 4 bases, with 12 bases spanning the gap. The germline V gene has CDR1 MNHNS and CDR2 SASEGT. There are 13 residues in the CDR3. This CDR3 reads CASREGVGETQYF. DNA of the CDR3: TGTGCCAGCAGGGAGGGGGTTGGAGAGACCCAGTACTTC.